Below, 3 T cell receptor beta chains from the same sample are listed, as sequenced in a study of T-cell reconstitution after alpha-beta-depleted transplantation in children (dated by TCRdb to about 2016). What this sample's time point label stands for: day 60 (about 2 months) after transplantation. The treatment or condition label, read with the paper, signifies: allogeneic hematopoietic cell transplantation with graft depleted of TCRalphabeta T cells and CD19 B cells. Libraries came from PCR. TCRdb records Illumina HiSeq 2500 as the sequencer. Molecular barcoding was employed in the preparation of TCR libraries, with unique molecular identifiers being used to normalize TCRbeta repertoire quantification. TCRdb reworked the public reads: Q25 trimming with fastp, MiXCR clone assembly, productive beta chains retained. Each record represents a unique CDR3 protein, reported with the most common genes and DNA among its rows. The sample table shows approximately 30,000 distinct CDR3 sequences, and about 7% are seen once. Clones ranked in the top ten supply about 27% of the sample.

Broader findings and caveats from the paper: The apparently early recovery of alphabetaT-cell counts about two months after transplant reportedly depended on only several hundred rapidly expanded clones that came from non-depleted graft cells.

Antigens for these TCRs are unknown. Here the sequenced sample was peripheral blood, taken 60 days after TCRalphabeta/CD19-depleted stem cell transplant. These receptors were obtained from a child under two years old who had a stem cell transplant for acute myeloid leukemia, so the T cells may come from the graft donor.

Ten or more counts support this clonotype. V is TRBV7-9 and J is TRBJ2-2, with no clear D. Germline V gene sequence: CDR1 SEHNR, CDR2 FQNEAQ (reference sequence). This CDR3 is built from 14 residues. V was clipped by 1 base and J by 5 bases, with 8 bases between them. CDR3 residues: CASSLDTATGELFF. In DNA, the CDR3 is TGTGCCAGCAGCTTAGACACGGCGACCGGGGAGCTGTTTTTT.

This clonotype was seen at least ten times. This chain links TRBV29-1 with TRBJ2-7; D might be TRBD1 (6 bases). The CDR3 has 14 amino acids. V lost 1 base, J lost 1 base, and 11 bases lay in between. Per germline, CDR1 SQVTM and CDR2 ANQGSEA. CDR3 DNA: TGCAGCGTTGAAGTGGGGGCGTCATCCTACGAGCAGTACTTC. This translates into CSVEVGASSYEQYF.

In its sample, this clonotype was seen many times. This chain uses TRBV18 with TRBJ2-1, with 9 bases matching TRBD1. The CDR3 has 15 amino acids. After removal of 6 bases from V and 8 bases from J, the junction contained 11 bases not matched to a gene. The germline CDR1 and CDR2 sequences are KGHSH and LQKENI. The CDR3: CASSRPGTGIHEQFF. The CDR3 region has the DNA TGTGCCAGCTCCCGTCCCGGGACAGGGATTCATGAGCAGTTCTTC. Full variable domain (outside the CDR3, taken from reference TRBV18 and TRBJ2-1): NAGVMQNPRHLVRRRGQEARLRCSPMKGHSHVYWYRQLPEEGLKFMVYLQKENIIDESGMPKERFSAEFPKEGPSILRIQQVVRGDSAAYFCASSRPGTGIHEQFFGPGTRLTVL.